One and the same sample provided the 28 T cell receptor beta chains below, sequenced in a study of molecular identifiers for immune sequencing clone quantification. From the PCR reads, TCRdb called clonotypes with MiXCR, one entry per CDR3 protein. The sample holds around 480,000 distinct CDR3 sequences; 20% to 25% are singletons and the top ten take about 0.78%. The sample comprised naive CD8+ T cells from blood, with Jurkat cell RNA spiked in. Subset of the sample: FACS-sorted CD8+CD4-CCR7+CD45RA+ naive T cells. The receptor set was obtained from a human donor in good health. Some libraries in this study had Jurkat cell RNA spiked in.

As regards this clonotype: Likely a read error: the CDR3 ends without its conserved phenylalanine or tryptophan. The chain is built from TRBV12-3 or TRBV12-4 and TRBJ2-3; 7 bases fit TRBD1. The ends lost 5 bases at V and 3 bases at J; junction bases unmatched: 8. The CDR3 extends over 15 amino acids. The CDR3 sequence: CASSPYRGRTDTQYL. Here the CDR3 DNA reads TGTGCCAGCAGTCCGTACAGGGGACGGACAGATACGCAGTATCTT.

This clonotype has a count of ten or more. J is TRBJ2-5 and V is TRBV6-6; unclear D gene. Germline values: CDR1 MNHNY, CDR2 SVGAGI (reference sequence). The CDR3 extends over 12 amino acids. Trimming took 5 bases from V and 5 from J, leaving 9 bases between them. The CDR3 reads CASSPYLETQYF. Written as DNA, the CDR3 is TGTGCCAGCAGTCCCTACCTCGAGACCCAGTACTTC.

This clonotype was found a few times. The chain links TRBV4-3 to TRBJ2-2; D possibly corresponds to TRBD2 (5 bases). Germline-derived CDR1 and CDR2 are LGHNA and YSLEER. This CDR3 comprises 14 residues. V gave up 4 bases and J gave up 7 bases, with 13 bases separating them. DNA of the CDR3: TGCGCCAGCAGCCCGACCTATGCGGGCGGGGAGCTGTTTTTT. Translation gives CASSPTYAGGELFF.

This clonotype was counted only a few times. This chain connects TRBV29-1 to TRBJ2-7; 7 bases align to TRBD1. The CDR3 spans 15 residues. Trimming at V came to 0 bases and at J to 0 bases, leaving 5 bases not matched to a gene. The germline V gene has CDR1 SQVTM and CDR2 ANQGSEA. CDR3 sequence: CSVEEPGTVSYEQYF. CDR3 in DNA: TGCAGCGTTGAAGAGCCCGGGACAGTCTCCTACGAGCAGTACTTC.

Only a few counts were recorded for this clonotype. The chain joins TRBV5-6 to TRBJ1-2; perhaps TRBD1 as D (6 bases). There are 16 residues in the CDR3. V lost 2 bases, J lost 4 bases, and 18 bases lay in between. In germline, CDR1 is SGHDT, CDR2 YYEEEE. The CDR3 is CASSFKAGETLYGYTF. CDR3 sequence (DNA): TGTGCCAGCAGCTTCAAGGCAGGGGAGACCCTCTATGGCTACACCTTC.

This clonotype was recorded at least ten times. The gene calls are TRBV19 and TRBJ1-5; TRBD1 matches 8 bases. This CDR3 contains 12 residues. V dropped 7 bases and J dropped 9; count of bases not matched to a gene: 5. Per the germline V gene, CDR1 is LNHDA and CDR2 is SQIVND (reference sequence). CDR3 residues: CASTQGALPQHF. The CDR3 region has the DNA TGTGCCAGTACCCAGGGGGCTTTGCCCCAGCATTTT.

This chain connects TRBV20-1 to TRBJ1-5; possible D gene TRBD1, 5 bases. This CDR3 spans 16 amino acids. Germline V CDR1 and CDR2: DFQATT, SNEGSKA (reference sequence). The germline V and J ends were trimmed by 0 bases and 9 bases, with 21 bases remaining between them. CDR3 amino acids: CSARDIKGHTQVPQHF. CDR3 coding DNA: TGCAGTGCTAGAGATATCAAGGGGCACACCCAGGTGCCCCAGCATTTT.

V is TRBV27 and J is TRBJ2-7; TRBD2 aligns across 13 bases. CDR1 and CDR2 (germline): MNHEY, SMNVEV (reference sequence). The length of the CDR3 is 18 residues. Trimming cost V 3 bases and J 2 bases; bases outside gene matches: 10. The CDR3 reads CASSLKGLAGFSTYEQYF. CDR3 sequence (DNA): TGTGCCAGCAGTTTGAAGGGACTAGCGGGATTCAGCACCTACGAGCAGTACTTC.

The V call is TRBV7-8, the J call TRBJ2-7; 9 bases align to TRBD2. The germline CDR1 and CDR2 sequences are SGHVS and FQNEAQ. The CDR3 covers 17 residues. Trimming removed 0 bases from V and 2 bases from J; junction bases left unmatched: 8. CDR3 nucleotides: TGTGCCAGCAGCTTAGCGGGTCTAGCGGGATCAACCTACGAGCAGTACTTC. It translates to CASSLAGLAGSTYEQYF.

This clonotype was detected only a few times. The chain employs TRBV21-1 and TRBJ2-7; the table calls TRBD1, which could not be checked here. TRBV21-1 is flagged as a pseudogene. CDR3 length: 17 amino acids. CDR3 in DNA: TGTGCCAGCAGCAAAGGGGGATGGACACAAACCTCCTACGAGCAGTACTTC. Its protein is CASSKGGWTQTSYEQYF.

This rearrangement joins TRBV19 to TRBJ2-2, with 8 bases that match TRBD1. Germline loops: CDR1 LNHDA, CDR2 SQIVND (reference sequence). The CDR3 has 15 residues. V dropped 3 bases and J dropped 4; count of bases not matched to a gene: 4. The CDR3 DNA reads as TGTGCCAGTAGTATTGGGACAGGCACCACCGGGGAGCTGTTTTTT. Translating it yields CASSIGTGTTGELFF.

In this sample, this clonotype turned up many times. The chain carries TRBV7-2 and TRBJ2-3; TRBD2 matches 11 bases. The length of the CDR3 is 17 residues. Germline CDR1 and CDR2: SGHTA and FQGNSA. With V trimmed by 5 bases and J by 2 bases, 9 bases remained unmatched. CDR3: CASSPLGLADNTDTQYF. CDR3 sequence (DNA): TGTGCCAGCAGCCCGCTGGGACTAGCGGACAACACAGATACGCAGTATTTT.

This clonotype was counted a few times. The gene calls are TRBV29-1 and TRBJ2-7, with TRBD1 matching over 9 bases. The germline CDR1 and CDR2 sequences are SQVTM and ANQGSEA. Losses at the gene ends were 6 bases for V and 0 bases for J; bases not matched to a gene: 18. There are 18 residues in the CDR3. The CDR3 region is CSVGKFPGQGVASYEQYF. The CDR3 DNA reads as TGCAGCGTGGGCAAGTTCCCGGGACAGGGTGTGGCCTCCTACGAGCAGTACTTC.

The table lists this clonotype with many counts. The chain uses TRBV13 and TRBJ2-3, with D hard to call. Germline V CDR1 and CDR2: PRHDT, FYEKMQ (reference sequence). This CDR3 is built from 13 residues. Trimming removed 5 bases from V and 4 bases from J, with 10 bases in between. This chain's CDR3 is CASSHYSADTQYF. CDR3 bases: TGTGCCAGCAGCCATTACAGCGCAGATACGCAGTATTTT.

Of note for this clonotype: This likely reflects a read error, since a far larger clone is one base away. V and J are TRBV6-6 and TRBJ2-5; D ambiguous. CDR3 length: 11 residues. From germline, CDR1 is MNHNY and CDR2 SVGAGI (reference sequence). V lost 6 bases and J 2 bases, leaving 4 bases between the germline ends. As DNA, the CDR3 is TGTGCCAGCAGGGATCAAGAGACCCAGTACTTC. Its protein is CASRDQETQYF.

This chain connects TRBV28 to TRBJ2-7, with D perhaps TRBD2 (6 bases). The CDR3 loop spans 15 amino acids. Trimming took 3 bases from V and 2 from J, leaving 14 bases between them. Germline V CDR1 and CDR2: MDHEN, SYDVKM. The CDR3 reads CASSLRDGGTYEQYF. The CDR3, as DNA: TGTGCCAGCAGTTTGCGGGACGGCGGGACCTACGAGCAGTACTTC. Variable domain in full (rest from reference TRBV28 and TRBJ2-7): DVKVTQSSRYLVKRTGEKVFLECVQDMDHENMFWYRQDPGLGLRLIYFSYDVKMKEKGDIPEGYSVSREKKERFSLILESASTNQTSMYLCASSLRDGGTYEQYFGPGTRLTVT.

V and J are TRBV19 and TRBJ2-5; 14 nucleotides agree with TRBD2. The germline CDR1 and CDR2 sequences are LNHDA and SQIVND (reference sequence). The V segment lost 4 bases and the J segment 3 bases; nucleotides outside the gene matches: 7. The CDR3 totals 17 residues. The DNA of the CDR3 is TGTGCCAGTAGTACTGGGACTAGCGGGAGAGCTAAAGAGACCCAGTACTTC. Its translation: CASSTGTSGRAKETQYF.

CDR3 protein: CASSVTHLTASSGNTIYF. The CDR3 bases are TGTGCCAGCAGCGTAACCCACCTGACAGCGTCCTCTGGAAACACCATATATTTT. The V gene is TRBV9, the J gene TRBJ1-3; TRBD1 is a possible D gene (5 bases). Germline V CDR1 and CDR2: SGDLS, YYNGEE. CDR3 length equals 18 residues. Trimming stripped 1 base from V and 0 bases from J, with 17 bases between.

This clonotype was detected a few times. With a much larger clone just one base away, this may be a read error. The chain uses TRBV25-1 and TRBJ2-7; a possible D gene is TRBD1 (6 bases). The CDR3 is 13 residues long. Germline loops: CDR1 MGHDK, CDR2 SYGVNS. CDR3 nucleotides: TGTGCCAGCAGGAGGACAGATTCCTACGAGCGGTACTTC. This gives the protein CASRRTDSYERYF.

With respect to this clonotype: A clone one base away is much larger, so this may be a read error. The chain is built from TRBV30 and TRBJ2-3, with D possibly matching TRBD2 (5 bases). Germline-derived CDR1 and CDR2 are GTSNPN and SVGIG (reference sequence). The CDR3 extends over 12 amino acids. DNA of the CDR3: TGTGCCTGGAGCTATGGGGAGTCTACGCAGTGTTTT. Amino acids: CAWSYGESTQCF.

This clonotype appeared a few times. This chain links TRBV4-3 with TRBJ2-7, with 9 bases aligning to TRBD1. V shed 1 base, J shed 4 bases, and the junction held 8 bases outside the gene matches. Germline V lookup: CDR1 LGHNA, CDR2 YSLEER. The CDR3 is 16 residues long. The CDR3 region is CASSQGSTGGSYEQYF. CDR3 bases: TGCGCCAGCAGCCAAGGTTCGACAGGGGGATCGTACGAGCAGTACTTC.

This clonotype was recorded at least ten times. The chain is built from TRBV12-3 or TRBV12-4 and TRBJ2-7, with D unclear. V was cut by 6 bases and J by 2 bases, with 11 bases left in between. This CDR3 is 13 amino acids long. CDR3 nucleotides: TGTGCCAGCAGCCGTGACACTCCCTACGAGCAGTACTTC. Translated, it gives CASSRDTPYEQYF.

Ten or more counts support this clonotype. The chain is built from TRBV7-3 and TRBJ2-5; D is possibly TRBD2 (6 bases). This CDR3 is 13 amino acids long. The V end was cut by 2 bases, the J end by 5 bases, with 9 bases between. Germline V CDR1 and CDR2: SGHTA, FQGTGA. The CDR3 DNA is TGTGCCAGCAGCTTAGGGGAGGAGGAGACCCAGTACTTC. Its protein product is CASSLGEEETQYF.

This clonotype was seen repeatedly, ten times or more. V gene TRBV6-6 combines with J gene TRBJ1-5; D gene ambiguous. V dropped 1 base and J dropped 4 bases, with 5 bases sitting between them. The CDR3 spans 13 residues. CDR1 is MNHNY and CDR2 is SVGAGI in the germline V gene (reference sequence). The CDR3 loop reads CASSYFANQPQHF. For the CDR3, the DNA is TGTGCCAGCAGTTACTTCGCGAATCAGCCCCAGCATTTT.

Concerning this clonotype: A read error may explain this, as a much larger clone is one base away. The J gene is TRBJ2-5, the V gene TRBV27; possible D gene TRBD2, 6 bases. Germline V gives CDR1 MNHEY, CDR2 SMNVEV (reference sequence). This CDR3 region has 16 residues. The CDR3 loop reads CAGSLLGSGPGETQYF. In nucleotides, the CDR3 is TGTGCCGGCAGTTTATTAGGGAGCGGGCCAGGAGAGACCCAGTACTTC.

On this clonotype itself: At one end the junction does not follow the germline gene, possibly because of a read error. The chain has TRBV3-1 and TRBJ2-1, with 13 bases fitting TRBD2. The germline CDR1 and CDR2 sequences are LGHDT and YNNKEL (reference sequence). This CDR3 contains 16 residues. CDR3 loop: CASSHGLAGVGNEQFF. Here the CDR3 DNA reads TGCGCCAGCAGCCACGGACTAGCGGGAGTCGGGAATGAGCAGTTCTTC.

This clonotype was seen repeatedly, ten times or more. The CDR3 sequence: CASVLGNGDSNQPQHF. The CDR3 nucleotides are TGTGCCTCTGTGCTAGGGAACGGCGATAGCAATCAGCCCCAGCATTTT. V usage is TRBV27 and J usage is TRBJ1-5; D unresolved. This CDR3 is 16 amino acids long. Germline V gives CDR1 MNHEY, CDR2 SMNVEV (reference sequence). V was clipped by 11 bases and J by 0 bases, with 20 bases between them.

The chain couples TRBV6-2 or TRBV6-3 to TRBJ1-5, with D uncertain. The germline V gene has CDR1 MNHEY and CDR2 SVGEGT. V gave up 6 bases and J gave up 1 base, with 10 bases separating them. The CDR3 runs 14 residues. The CDR3 sequence is CASSPLQSNQPQHF. In DNA, the CDR3 is TGTGCCAGCAGCCCTCTACAGAGCAATCAGCCCCAGCATTTT.